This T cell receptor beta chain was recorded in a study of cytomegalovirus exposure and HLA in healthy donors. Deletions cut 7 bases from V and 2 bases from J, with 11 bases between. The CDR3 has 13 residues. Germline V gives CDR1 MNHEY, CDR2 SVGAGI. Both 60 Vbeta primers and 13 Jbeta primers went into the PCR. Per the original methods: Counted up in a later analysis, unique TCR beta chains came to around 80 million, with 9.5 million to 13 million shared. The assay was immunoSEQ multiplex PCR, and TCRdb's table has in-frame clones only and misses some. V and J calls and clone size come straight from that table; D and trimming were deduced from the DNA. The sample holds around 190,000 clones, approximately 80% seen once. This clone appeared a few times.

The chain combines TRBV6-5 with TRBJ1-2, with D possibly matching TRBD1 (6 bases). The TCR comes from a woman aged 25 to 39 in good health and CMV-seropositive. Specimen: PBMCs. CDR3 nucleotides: TGTGCCAGCACCCATCAGGGGAACTATGGCTACACCTTC. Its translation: CASTHQGNYGYTF.